These 11 T cell receptor beta chains were all obtained from the same sample, sequenced in a study of cytomegalovirus exposure and HLA in healthy donors. A multiplex PCR was run with 60 Vbeta primers and 13 Jbeta primers. Libraries were prepared by immunoSEQ multiplex PCR; TCRdb keeps only in-frame clonotypes and omits some of them. The sample shows around 150,000 clones, approximately 80% of them seen only once. Sequenced sample: PBMCs. The receptor set was obtained from a woman aged 40 to 50 in good health and CMV-seropositive.

This chain links TRBV11-3 with TRBJ1-3; no clear D. V gave up 4 bases and J gave up 4 bases, with 11 bases separating them. This CDR3 comprises 14 residues. Per germline, CDR1 SGHNT and CDR2 YENEEA. The CDR3 region has the DNA TGTGCCAGCAGCTCCCAGAGGTTCGGAAACACCATATATTTT. Translation: CASSSQRFGNTIYF.

In the case of this clone: This specimen includes other DNA sequences encoding the same CDR3. The rearrangement joins TRBV19 to TRBJ2-5; 7 bases align to TRBD2. Germline CDR1 and CDR2: LNHDA and SQIVND (reference sequence). The J segment lost 2 bases and the V segment lost 3 bases, leaving 3 bases of the junction unmatched. CDR3 size: 14 residues. For the CDR3, the DNA is TGTGCCAGTAGTATTGGGGGGGGACAAGAGACCCAGTACTTC. This encodes CASSIGGGQETQYF.

The gene calls are TRBV5-1 and TRBJ2-3; D unresolved. Trimming removed 3 bases from V and 2 bases from J, with 13 bases in between. Germline CDR1 is SGHRS and CDR2 is YFSETQ. The CDR3 is made up of 15 amino acids. Written as DNA, the CDR3 is TGCGCCAGCAGCTCCTACCTATTTTCCACAGATACGCAGTATTTT. Translation gives CASSSYLFSTDTQYF.

The chain recombines TRBV28 with TRBJ2-7, with TRBD2 matching 7 bases. After removal of 2 bases from V and 1 base from J, the junction contained 8 bases not matched to a gene. CDR3 length equals 16 residues. The germline V gene has CDR1 MDHEN and CDR2 SYDVKM. CDR3 protein: CASSLGSGGGSYEQYF. The DNA of the CDR3 is TGTGCCAGCAGTTTAGGGTCTGGGGGGGGGTCCTACGAGCAGTACTTC.

In this sample, this clone turned up a few times. The rearrangement links TRBV10-3 to TRBJ2-7; D is unclear. The germline V gene has CDR1 ENHRY and CDR2 SYGVKD. CDR3 length: 13 amino acids. Trimming shortened V by 2 bases and J by 5 bases, and 10 bases separated the two germline ends. The CDR3 spells CAISERLENEQYF. CDR3 bases: TGTGCCATCAGTGAGCGCCTAGAGAACGAGCAGTACTTC.

This clone appeared once. J is TRBJ2-7 and V is TRBV7-9, with TRBD2 as a possible D gene (6 bases). The V end was cut by 5 bases, the J end by 6 bases, with 11 bases between. The CDR3 loop spans 12 amino acids. From germline, CDR1 is SEHNR and CDR2 FQNEAQ (reference sequence). The CDR3 is CASSRGIGEQYF. For the CDR3, the DNA is TGTGCCAGCAGCCGGGGGATTGGCGAGCAGTACTTC.

V is TRBV4-1 and J is TRBJ1-2, with unresolved D. Germline loops: CDR1 MGHRA, CDR2 YSYEKL. The ends were cut back, 1 base at V and 0 bases at J, with 9 bases in the middle. The CDR3 length is 15 residues. The CDR3: CASSQAGTTNYGYTF. The CDR3 DNA is TGCGCCAGCAGCCAAGCAGGAACAACTAACTATGGCTACACCTTC.

V and J are TRBV2 and TRBJ2-2; D possibly corresponds to TRBD1 (6 bases). In germline, CDR1 is SNHLY, CDR2 FYNNEI. This CDR3 region has 15 residues. V was pared by 0 bases and J by 4 bases, with 9 bases between. CDR3: CASSEAGHLTGELFF. The CDR3 nucleotides read TGTGCCAGCAGTGAAGCGGGACACCTCACCGGGGAGCTGTTTTTT.

The CDR3 nucleotides are TGTGCCAGCACTGAGGACAGGGGGCAGCACGAGCAGTACTTC. It translates to CASTEDRGQHEQYF. The chain employs TRBV6-1 and TRBJ2-7; 11 bases fit TRBD1. The trim removed 7 bases at V and 5 bases at J, leaving 7 bases unmatched. The length of the CDR3 is 14 residues. Germline values: CDR1 MNHNS, CDR2 SASEGT.

The CDR3 is CASSPDTEAFF. CDR3 nucleotide sequence: TGTGCCAGTTCCCCCGACACTGAAGCTTTCTTT. The chain uses TRBV19 and TRBJ1-1, with D uncertain. This CDR3 spans 11 amino acids. The ends were cut back, 8 bases at V and 3 bases at J, with 7 bases in the middle. Germline V gene data show CDR1 as LNHDA and CDR2 as SQIVND (reference sequence).

The chain carries TRBV7-2 and TRBJ2-5; D is perhaps TRBD1 (6 bases). CDR3 length: 14 amino acids. V lost 4 bases, J lost 0 bases, and 9 bases lay in between. Germline CDR1 reads SGHTA; CDR2 reads FQGNSA. The chain's CDR3 is CASSYQGYQETQYF. The CDR3 coding sequence is TGTGCCAGCAGCTACCAGGGGTACCAAGAGACCCAGTACTTC.